Presented here are 29 T cell receptor beta chains from one specimen sequenced in a study of cytomegalovirus exposure and HLA in healthy donors. The primer mix had 60 Vbeta and 13 Jbeta primers. Profiling relied on immunoSEQ multiplex PCR, and the TCRdb table lists in-frame clones only, not all of them. This table has about 110,000 clones, more than 65% appearing once. The sequencing sample was made of PBMCs. The receptors shown here come from a man under 40 in good health and CMV-seropositive.

The chain links TRBV27 to TRBJ2-7, with D uncertain. CDR1 MNHEY and CDR2 SMNVEV come from the germline V gene (reference sequence). V was shortened by 5 bases and J by 5 bases, with 16 bases between the two germline ends. CDR3 size: 14 residues. CDR3 amino acids: CASSPQSVGHEQYF. Here the CDR3 DNA reads TGTGCCAGCAGTCCACAGTCGGTCGGCCACGAGCAGTACTTC.

The chain carries TRBV9 and TRBJ2-7; TRBD2 matches 9 bases. V lost 3 bases and J lost 0; bases outside the gene matches: 1. This CDR3 region has 14 residues. The germline V gene encodes CDR1 SGDLS and CDR2 YYNGEE. The CDR3 DNA follows: TGTGCCAGCAGCGGCGGGGGGGGCTCCTACGAGCAGTACTTC. Its translation: CASSGGGGSYEQYF.

J is TRBJ1-5 and V is TRBV15, with 9 bases that match TRBD1. This CDR3 spans 16 amino acids. Germline CDR1 reads LNHNV; CDR2 reads YYDKDF (reference sequence). Losses at the gene ends were 1 base for V and 8 bases for J; bases not matched to a gene: 9. The CDR3 nucleotides read TGTGCCACCAGCAGAGCTCAGGGACAGGGTAGGGAGCCCCAGCATTTT. This sequence encodes CATSRAQGQGREPQHF.

CDR3 residues: CASSPYRGDGNSPLHF. DNA of the CDR3: TGTGCCAGCTCACCGTACAGGGGAGACGGGAATTCACCCCTCCACTTT. The chain couples TRBV18 to TRBJ1-6; 7 bases are shared with TRBD1. Per germline, CDR1 KGHSH and CDR2 LQKENI. The CDR3 is 16 residues long. The V and J ends lost 3 bases and 7 bases, in that order; junction bases with no gene match: 9.

The chain employs TRBV19 and TRBJ2-3; TRBD1 matches at 10 bases. This CDR3 spans 17 amino acids. V lost 3 bases and J lost 3; bases outside the gene matches: 9. Per germline, CDR1 LNHDA and CDR2 SQIVND (reference sequence). The CDR3 here is CASSILAGQGQTDTQYF. The CDR3 coding sequence is TGTGCCAGTAGTATTTTGGCGGGACAGGGGCAGACAGATACGCAGTATTTT.

This chain connects TRBV7-8 to TRBJ2-7; D is possibly TRBD2 (5 bases). Germline CDR1 and CDR2: SGHVS and FQNEAQ. Trimming stripped 11 bases from V and 6 bases from J, with 14 bases between. The length of the CDR3 is 11 residues. The CDR3 DNA is TGTGCCGGTCCGGCAGCGGCCGAGCAGTACTTC. Translation gives CAGPAAAEQYF. The whole variable domain, filled in from reference TRBV7-8 and TRBJ2-7, reads GAGVSQSPRYKVAKRGQDVALRCDPISGHVSLFWYQQALGQGPEFLTYFQNEAQLDKSGLPSDRFFAERPEGSVSTLKIQRTQQEDSAVYLCAGPAAAEQYFGPGTRLTVT.

This chain links TRBV2 with TRBJ2-3; D is possibly TRBD1 (6 bases). This CDR3 comprises 15 residues. Germline V CDR1 and CDR2: SNHLY, FYNNEI. V gave up 4 bases and J gave up 4 bases, with 15 bases separating them. The CDR3 bases are TGTGCCAGCAGTGGCGACACAGGGCCCGCAGATACGCAGTATTTT. It is translated as CASSGDTGPADTQYF.

The J gene is TRBJ2-7, the V gene TRBV7-2, with D possibly being TRBD2 (6 bases). The CDR3 consists of 13 residues. V was cut by 3 bases and J by 6 bases, with 12 bases left in between. Germline CDR1 SGHTA, CDR2 FQGNSA. This chain's CDR3 is CASSFGAGREQYF. The CDR3 DNA sequence: TGTGCCAGCAGCTTCGGCGCGGGGCGCGAGCAGTACTTC.

This clone has just a few counts. The chain combines TRBV5-1 with TRBJ2-5, with 9 bases lining up with TRBD2. The J call may not be correct, given that the DNA end is closer to TRBJ2-7. The CDR3 has 16 residues. Germline V gene lookup returns CDR1 SGHRS and CDR2 YFSETQ. Here the CDR3 DNA reads TGCGCCAGCAGCTTGGCTGGGACTAGCCGGACCAACGAGCAGTACTTC. Its protein product is CASSLAGTSRTNEQYF.

V usage is TRBV2 and J usage is TRBJ2-1, with D maybe TRBD2 (6 bases). V was pared by 2 bases and J by 8 bases, with 19 bases between. CDR1 is SNHLY and CDR2 is FYNNEI in the germline V gene. The length of the CDR3 is 16 residues. This CDR3 reads CASSESVAGPWDEQFF. The CDR3 DNA reads TGTGCCAGCAGTGAATCGGTCGCGGGGCCTTGGGATGAGCAGTTCTTC.

This sequence joins TRBV5-1 and TRBJ2-5; TRBD1 matches at 9 bases. Germline CDR1 SGHRS, CDR2 YFSETQ. V was clipped by 6 bases and J by 1 base; unmatched bases: 7. The CDR3 totals 15 residues. CDR3 loop: CASTHGQGIQETQYF. CDR3 sequence (DNA): TGCGCCAGCACCCACGGACAGGGGATCCAAGAGACCCAGTACTTC.

This rearrangement joins TRBV6-4 to TRBJ1-2; the D gene is possibly TRBD1 (5 bases). This CDR3 is 13 amino acids long. Germline CDR1 reads MRHNA; CDR2 reads SNTAGT. V lost 0 bases, J lost 5 bases, and 7 bases lay in between. CDR3 nucleotides: TGTGCCAGCAGTGACTCCGCAGGGTATGGCTACACCTTC. Its protein is CASSDSAGYGYTF.

V usage is TRBV28 and J usage is TRBJ1-5, with D hard to call. Germline V gene sequence: CDR1 MDHEN, CDR2 SYDVKM. This CDR3 comprises 14 residues. Trimming cost V 6 bases and J 3 bases, with 12 bases left between them. This CDR3 reads CASSIKSNNQPQHF. The CDR3 DNA is TGTGCCAGCAGCATAAAGAGTAACAATCAGCCCCAGCATTTT.

CDR3 nucleotide sequence: TGTGCCAGCTCACTCTCAGAATCAGACTATGGCTACACCTTC. Its protein product is CASSLSESDYGYTF. The chain recombines TRBV18 with TRBJ1-2; D is uncertain. The CDR3 is made up of 14 amino acids. Trimming took 4 bases from V and 3 from J, leaving 12 bases between them. CDR1 is KGHSH and CDR2 is LQKENI in the germline V gene.

The CDR3, as DNA: TGTGCCAGCAGGGCTCCACCGGGACAGGCACTTACGGGCAATCAGCCCCAGCATTTT. Protein sequence: CASRAPPGQALTGNQPQHF. The chain uses TRBV28 and TRBJ1-5; 8 bases are a match to TRBD1. The CDR3 loop spans 19 amino acids. The V segment lost 6 bases and the J segment 2 bases; nucleotides outside the gene matches: 18. Germline CDR1 reads MDHEN; CDR2 reads SYDVKM.

The chain has TRBV5-1 and TRBJ2-7; D is undetermined. The V end was cut by 0 bases, the J end by 2 bases, with 9 bases between. The CDR3 contains 14 residues. CDR1 and CDR2 from the germline V gene are SGHRS and YFSETQ. The DNA for the CDR3 is TGCGCCAGCAGCTTGGCCTTGGGCCCCTACGAGCAGTACTTC. Translation gives CASSLALGPYEQYF. The whole variable domain, remainder taken from reference TRBV5-1 and TRBJ2-7, is KAGVTQTPRYLIKTRGQQVTLSCSPISGHRSVSWYQQTPGQGLQFLFEYFSETQRNKGNFPGRFSGRQFSNSRSEMNVSTLELGDSALYLCASSLALGPYEQYFGPGTRLTVT.

The V call is TRBV7-2, the J call TRBJ2-7; D ambiguous. Trimming took 2 bases from V and 6 from J, leaving 5 bases between them. CDR1 and CDR2 from the germline V gene are SGHTA and FQGNSA. The CDR3 totals 11 residues. The CDR3: CASSLSIEQYF. Written as DNA, the CDR3 is TGTGCCAGCAGCTTATCTATCGAGCAGTACTTC.

The chain is built from TRBV6-5 and TRBJ2-5; 8 nucleotides align to TRBD2. CDR1 and CDR2 (germline): MNHEY, SVGAGI. Unmatched junction bases numbered 12, after V lost 7 bases and J lost 5 bases. The CDR3 spans 15 residues. The CDR3 is CASTGGERAVETQYF. CDR3 DNA: TGTGCCAGCACCGGGGGGGAGCGGGCCGTTGAGACCCAGTACTTC.

The rearrangement joins TRBV28 to TRBJ1-3, with 8 bases fitting TRBD1. J lost 4 bases, V lost 7 bases, and 9 bases had no gene match. CDR3 length: 15 amino acids. Germline assignment: CDR1 MDHEN and CDR2 SYDVKM. The CDR3 loop reads CASTIQGAPGNTIYF. The CDR3 DNA is TGTGCCAGCACCATTCAGGGGGCGCCCGGAAACACCATATATTTT.

The V gene is TRBV2, the J gene TRBJ2-7, with 9 bases identical to TRBD1. Germline V CDR1 and CDR2: SNHLY, FYNNEI. V lost 6 bases to trimming and J lost 3 bases; unmatched junction nucleotides: 9. This CDR3 has 15 amino acids. In DNA form, the CDR3 reads TGTGCCAGCAGGTCTCCTGGGACAGGGAGCTACGAGCAGTACTTC. Translation: CASRSPGTGSYEQYF.

The rearrangement joins TRBV9 to TRBJ2-3; D gene unclear. CDR1 SGDLS and CDR2 YYNGEE come from the germline V gene. V shed 0 bases and J shed 2 bases, with 10 bases lying between them. This CDR3 contains 15 residues. Written as DNA, the CDR3 is TGTGCCAGCAGCGTAGCCCCCCTTGTCACAGATACGCAGTATTTT. It is translated as CASSVAPLVTDTQYF.

The CDR3 nucleotides read TGTGCCAGCAGCTTTAATTGGGGGCTGGGGGAAAAACTGTTTTTT. The encoded protein is CASSFNWGLGEKLFF. The V and J genes are TRBV5-6 and TRBJ1-4; weak D call: TRBD1 (6 bases). Germline V lookup: CDR1 SGHDT, CDR2 YYEEEE. There are 15 residues in the CDR3. The ends were cut back, 2 bases at V and 8 bases at J, with 16 bases in the middle. Using reference TRBV5-6 and TRBJ1-4 for the parts outside the CDR3, the full variable domain is DAGVTQSPTHLIKTRGQQVTLRCSPKSGHDTVSWYQQALGQGPQFIFQYYEEEERQRGNFPDRFSGHQFPNYSSELNVNALLLGDSALYLCASSFNWGLGEKLFFGSGTQLSVL.

Written as DNA, the CDR3 is TGTGCCAGCAGCTTGGGGGGACAGGGACGGTACACTGAAGCTTTCTTT. It specifies CASSLGGQGRYTEAFF. The genes are TRBV5-4 and TRBJ1-1; 9 bases line up with TRBD1. The junction had 6 bases not matched to a gene; V was cut back by 0 bases and J by 3 bases. CDR1 and CDR2 from the germline V gene are SGHNT and YYREEE (reference sequence). The CDR3 spans 16 residues.

This chain links TRBV19 with TRBJ1-1; D is perhaps TRBD1 (5 bases). V lost 2 bases and J lost 3, with 10 bases in between. This CDR3 comprises 14 residues. Germline V CDR1 and CDR2: LNHDA, SQIVND (reference sequence). The CDR3 protein is CASSIWGGDTEAFF. The CDR3 DNA reads TGTGCCAGTAGTATATGGGGCGGGGACACTGAAGCTTTCTTT.

In this sample, this clone turned up once. V is TRBV6-6 and J is TRBJ1-1; TRBD1 might be the D (6 bases). The length of the CDR3 is 16 residues. The germline V gene has CDR1 MNHNY and CDR2 SVGAGI (reference sequence). Deletions cut 7 bases from V and 4 bases from J, with 22 bases between. CDR3 residues: CASTFRGQAIGTEAFF. The CDR3 nucleotides are TGTGCCAGCACCTTCAGGGGCCAGGCCATAGGCACTGAAGCTTTCTTT.

The chain links TRBV9 to TRBJ2-5; D not resolved. Trimming took off 3 bases at V and 1 base at J, with 7 bases between the two ends. The CDR3 consists of 13 residues. Germline CDR1 and CDR2: SGDLS and YYNGEE. For the CDR3, the DNA is TGTGCCAGCAGCGCCGACATCCAAGAGACCCAGTACTTC. It codes for CASSADIQETQYF.

This rearrangement joins TRBV20-1 to TRBJ1-1; D unclear. Germline CDR1 reads DFQATT; CDR2 reads SNEGSKA (reference sequence). Trimming removed 0 bases at V and 6 bases at J, with 5 bases between. CDR3 length: 11 amino acids. CDR3 bases: TGCAGTGCTAGAGACGAGGCTGAAGCTTTCTTT. This sequence encodes CSARDEAEAFF.

The chain has TRBV28 and TRBJ1-4; tentative D call: TRBD1 (6 bases). Germline V gene lookup returns CDR1 MDHEN and CDR2 SYDVKM. With 4 bases removed from V and 5 bases from J, the gap between germline ends came to 14 bases. The CDR3 loop spans 15 amino acids. The CDR3 DNA sequence: TGTGCCAGCAGTTCCAGGGACACCCGAAATGAAAAACTGTTTTTT. This encodes CASSSRDTRNEKLFF.

This clone was observed a few times. The chain joins TRBV11-3 to TRBJ2-2; 9 nucleotides agree with TRBD1. The CDR3 contains 17 residues. Trimming cost V 5 bases and J 3 bases; bases outside gene matches: 10. The germline gives CDR1 SGHNT, CDR2 YENEEA. Here the CDR3 reads CASSPDRDRVYTGELFF. In nucleotides, the CDR3 is TGTGCCAGCAGCCCCGATCGGGACAGGGTTTACACCGGGGAGCTGTTTTTT.